Listed below are T cell receptor beta chains from one sample, sequenced in a study of blood T cell repertoires in COVID-19. Sequencing was performed with immunoSEQ multiplex PCR; in TCRdb, only in-frame clones are kept and a portion is missing. Of about 260,000 clones listed, almost 90% are singletons. The source material was peripheral blood. The receptors originated from a woman between 25 and 40 years old with COVID-19, enrolled during active disease. CDR3s include the opening cysteine and the closing phenylalanine or tryptophan. Each record gives: V gene, clone size, D gene, CDR3 length, J gene, CDR3 DNA, CDR3 protein. D genes are given only for firm matches. The size of a clone is reported for some rows only, either as once, few or many, or as a class for expanded clones.

>TRBV2|few|NA|12|TRBJ1-1
TGTGCCAGCAGCGGAATGACAATTGAAGCTTTCTTT
CASSGMTIEAFF
>TRBV3-1/TRBV3-2|NA|TRBD2|22|TRBJ2-6
TGTGCCAGCAGCCTAAGCCTGGGACTAGCGGGAGGGCCTGGAACTGGGGCCAACGTCCTGACTTTC
CASSLSLGLAGGPGTGANVLTF
>TRBV3-1/TRBV3-2|NA|TRBD1|13|TRBJ2-7
TGTGCCAGCAGCTCCCGGGACAGGGACGAGCAGTACTTC
CASSSRDRDEQYF
>TRBV6-4|NA|TRBD2|13|TRBJ2-2
TGTGCCAGCAGGAGGGGAGGGGCCGGGGAGCTGTTTTTT
CASRRGGAGELFF
>TRBV11-1|NA|TRBD1|13|TRBJ1-2
TGTGCCAGCAGCCCACAGGGGTACTATGGCTACACCTTC
CASSPQGYYGYTF
>TRBV30|NA|NA|14|TRBJ1-3
TGTGCCTGGAGTGTACGGGTCTCTGGAAACACCATATATTTT
CAWSVRVSGNTIYF
>TRBV30|NA|TRBD1|14|TRBJ1-3
TGTGCCTGGACCCGGACAGGGACCACCAACACCATATATTTT
CAWTRTGTTNTIYF
>TRBV9|NA|TRBD1|15|TRBJ2-2
TGTGCCAGCAGCGGGCAGGGGGCGGGCACCGGGGAGCTGTTTTTT
CASSGQGAGTGELFF
>TRBV19|NA|NA|15|TRBJ2-1
TGTGCCAGTAGTCCTCAGGGGAGGGCAGGCAATGAGCAGTTCTTC
CASSPQGRAGNEQFF
>TRBV6-2/TRBV6-3|NA|TRBD1|16|TRBJ1-5
TGTGCCAGCAGTTACGGAGGGGGCTCGGGCAATCAGCCCCAGCATTTT
CASSYGGGSGNQPQHF
>TRBV6-5|once|NA|14|TRBJ2-4
TGTGCCAGCACACGAGACTCAGCCAAAAACATTCAGTACTTC
CASTRDSAKNIQYF
>TRBV24-1|few|TRBD1|12|TRBJ2-1
TGTGCCACCAGTGATCCGGACAGGGAGCAGTTCTTC
CATSDPDREQFF
>TRBV25-1|NA|TRBD1|14|TRBJ2-5
TGTGCCAGCAGTGCCGACAGGGCCGAAGAGACCCAGTACTTC
CASSADRAEETQYF
>TRBV28|NA|TRBD1|18|TRBJ2-3
TGTGCCAGCAGTCCCCTCTGGACAGGGAAAGTCGGGGGAGATACGCAGTATTTT
CASSPLWTGKVGGDTQYF
>TRBV5-5|NA|NA|14|TRBJ2-6
TGTGCCAGCAGCCTATCCTCTGGGGCCAACGTCCTGACTTTC
CASSLSSGANVLTF
>TRBV7-9|NA|TRBD2|15|TRBJ2-1
TGTGCCAGCAGCCTGGAGGGCGGGAGGCACAATGAGCAGTTCTTC
CASSLEGGRHNEQFF
>TRBV11-3|few|TRBD2|15|TRBJ2-2
TGTGCCAGCAGTTGGATAGCGGGAGGCACCGGGGAGCTGTTTTTT
CASSWIAGGTGELFF
>TRBV19|NA|NA|15|TRBJ1-3
TGTGCCAGTAGTATGACAGACCACTCTGGAAACACCATATATTTT
CASSMTDHSGNTIYF
>TRBV28|NA|NA|15|TRBJ1-1
TGTGCCAGCAGTTTGGGGACGGGGGTGAACACTGAAGCTTTCTTT
CASSLGTGVNTEAFF
>TRBV6-5|NA|TRBD1|13|TRBJ2-5
TGTGCCAGCAGCGGGACAGTTCAAGAGACCCAGTACTTC
CASSGTVQETQYF
>TRBV19|NA|TRBD1|15|TRBJ1-5
TGTGCCAGTAGGGGGACAGGGGCGGGCAATCAGCCCCAGCATTTT
CASRGTGAGNQPQHF
>TRBV2|few|NA|13|TRBJ2-7
TGTGCCAGCCAGGAGGGAGCCTCCTACGAGCAGTACTTC
CASQEGASYEQYF
>TRBV3-1/TRBV3-2|NA|NA|14|TRBJ1-4
TGTGCCAGCAGCCAAGCCAGGTTTAATGAAAAACTGTTTTTT
CASSQARFNEKLFF
>TRBV5-1|NA|TRBD2|14|TRBJ2-7
TGCGCCAGCAGCCCCCTAGCGGGATTCGACGAGCAGTACTTC
CASSPLAGFDEQYF
>TRBV24-1|NA|TRBD2|17|TRBJ2-5
TGTGCCACCAGTCCGGGACTAGCGGATCCGGTACGGGAGACCCAGTACTTC
CATSPGLADPVRETQYF
>TRBV4-1|NA|NA|16|TRBJ2-7
TGCGCCAGCAGCCAATCCCGCCAAACATACTCCTACGAGCAGTACTTC
CASSQSRQTYSYEQYF
>TRBV21-1|NA|NA|15|TRBJ1-1
TGTGCCAGCAGCAAAGGAGGGGGCAACCCCCCTGAAGCTTTCTTT
CASSKGGGNPPEAFF
>TRBV6-6|NA|NA|13|TRBJ2-7
TGTGCCAGCAGTACTGGTGTGTTCTACGAGCAGTACTTC
CASSTGVFYEQYF
>TRBV6-5|once|NA|11|TRBJ2-7
TGTGCCAGCAGTAGAGCAGGGGCGCAGTACTTC
CASSRAGAQYF
>TRBV4-3|NA|NA|14|TRBJ1-5
TGCGCCAGCAGCCAAGAAGGCAGGGCTCAGCCCCAGCATTTT
CASSQEGRAQPQHF
>TRBV29-1|NA|NA|11|TRBJ2-1
NA
CSVGQGARAVF
>TRBV4-1|NA|NA|14|TRBJ2-7
TGCGCCAGCAGCCAAGACGGCCAGGCCTACGAGCAGTACTTC
CASSQDGQAYEQYF
>TRBV30|NA|NA|12|TRBJ2-1
TGTGCCCTCGGGAGACTCGACAATGAGCAGTTCTTC
CALGRLDNEQFF
>TRBV4-1|NA|TRBD1|16|TRBJ2-2
TGCGCCAGCAGCCAAGATGGGGACAGGGTCACCGGGGAGCTGTTTTTT
CASSQDGDRVTGELFF
>TRBV30|once|NA|13|TRBJ1-2
TGTGCCCGAAGGACAGACCAGGGGTATGGCTACACCTTC
CARRTDQGYGYTF
>TRBV5-5|NA|NA|13|TRBJ2-1
TGTGCCAGCAGCGCAGGGGTTTGGAATGAGCAGTTCTTC
CASSAGVWNEQFF
>TRBV9|NA|NA|14|TRBJ2-3
TGTGCCAGCAGTCTACAGGGTAGCACAGATACGCAGTATTTT
CASSLQGSTDTQYF
>TRBV3-1/TRBV3-2|NA|NA|15|TRBJ1-5
TGTGCCAGCAGCCAATTTTCAGGGAGCAATCAGCCCCAGCATTTT
CASSQFSGSNQPQHF
>TRBV7-8|NA|NA|18|TRBJ1-6
TGTGCCAGCAGCTTAGGGATTCGGAGCTCTTCTAGGAATTCACCCCTCCACTTT
CASSLGIRSSSRNSPLHF
>TRBV19|once|NA|14|TRBJ2-7
TGTGCCAGTAGTCCCCGAGTGAGCTCCTACGAGCAGTACTTC
CASSPRVSSYEQYF
>TRBV5-1|NA|TRBD1|17|TRBJ2-2
TGCGCCAGCAGCTTTGGCTCCGGGACAGGCAACACCGGGGAGCTGTTTTTT
CASSFGSGTGNTGELFF
>TRBV3-1/TRBV3-2|NA|TRBD1|15|TRBJ2-2
TGTGCCAGCAGCCGCTACAGGGGGCCGGGCGGGGAGCTGTTTTTT
CASSRYRGPGGELFF
>TRBV7-2|NA|TRBD2|15|TRBJ2-3
TGTGCCAGCAGCGCCCTAGCGGGAGTCCCAGATACGCAGTATTTT
CASSALAGVPDTQYF
>TRBV30|NA|NA|13|TRBJ2-7
TGTGCCGGGAGACAGGACCTACGCTACGAGCAGTACTTC
CAGRQDLRYEQYF
>TRBV7-9|NA|TRBD1|16|TRBJ2-1
TGTGCCAGCAGCCCCGTTGTCGGGACAGGGAGGAATGAGCAGTTCTTC
CASSPVVGTGRNEQFF
>TRBV6-5|NA|NA|12|TRBJ2-7
TGTGCCAGCAGTTACACGACAGGTAGGTCTATGTTC
CASSYTTGRSMF
>TRBV19|NA|NA|18|TRBJ2-6
TGTGCCAGTAGTATATACGCAGGATTGATCTCTGGGGCCAACGTCCTGACTTTC
CASSIYAGLISGANVLTF
>TRBV6-2/TRBV6-3|NA|TRBD2|15|TRBJ2-1
TGTGCCAGCAGTCTAGGGGGACTAGCGGGAGAGAATGAGTTCTTC
CASSLGGLAGENEFF
>TRBV7-8|NA|TRBD2|16|TRBJ2-2
TGTGCCAGCACCACCGGGACTAGCGGGATTTCTGGGGAGCTGTTTTTT
CASTTGTSGISGELFF
>TRBV30|NA|NA|15|TRBJ2-2
TGTGCCTGGACTGTATGGGGCACGAACACCGGGGAGCTGTTTTTT
CAWTVWGTNTGELFF